Below are 19 T cell receptor beta chains sequenced from a single sample in a study of blood T cell repertoires in COVID-19. Some clones are missing from TCRdb's copy, which holds only in-frame ones; the method was immunoSEQ multiplex PCR. The sample yields about 240,000 clones, almost 85% seen once. Sequencing was done on a sample of peripheral blood. The origin of the receptors is a man over 45 with COVID-19, enrolled during active disease.

This rearrangement joins TRBV21-1 to TRBJ1-3. TRBV21-1 is reported as a pseudogene. This CDR3 has 14 residues. CDR3 in amino acids: CASSKAKLEWTIYF. In nucleotides, the CDR3 is TGTGCCAGCAGCAAAGCGAAGCTGGAGTGGACCATATATTTT.

The V and J genes are TRBV18 and TRBJ2-3; 8 bases agree with TRBD2. V gave up 1 base and J gave up 0 bases; unmatched junction bases: 15. The germline gives CDR1 KGHSH, CDR2 LQKENI. This CDR3 has 20 amino acids. In DNA form, the CDR3 reads TGTGCCAGCTCACCACGCCGTCTAGCGGGCCCGGAATGGAGCACAGATACGCAGTATTTT. The encoded protein is CASSPRRLAGPEWSTDTQYF.

J is TRBJ1-1 and V is TRBV6-5, with 7 positions matching TRBD1. The germline CDR1 and CDR2 sequences are MNHEY and SVGAGI. This CDR3 spans 14 amino acids. The trim removed 6 bases at V and 1 base at J, leaving 5 bases unmatched. Written as DNA, the CDR3 is TGTGCCAGCAGCTACGGACAGGCGAACACTGAAGCTTTCTTT. Its protein product is CASSYGQANTEAFF.

This clone turned up a few times. J is TRBJ1-1 and V is TRBV5-4; D is possibly TRBD1 (6 bases). Trimming pared 5 bases from V and 4 bases from J, leaving 18 bases between. Germline V lookup: CDR1 SGHNT, CDR2 YYREEE (reference sequence). The CDR3 spans 15 residues. In DNA, the CDR3 is TGTGCCAGCAGTTCTCAGGGGCAGCGGAGCACTGAAGCTTTCTTT. Translated, it gives CASSSQGQRSTEAFF.

Turning to this clone: The junction does not match germline at one end; this may be a read error. The genes are TRBV18 and TRBJ1-5; D remains ambiguous. In germline, CDR1 is KGHSH, CDR2 LQKENI. The CDR3 length is 13 residues. CDR3 protein: CASSPFSDQPQHF. In DNA form, the CDR3 reads TGTGCCAGCTCACCATTTAGCGATCAGCCCCAGCATTTT.

This rearrangement joins TRBV11-2 to TRBJ1-2; maybe TRBD1 (5 bases). In germline, CDR1 is SGHAT, CDR2 FQNNGV. Trimming removed 6 bases at V and 5 bases at J, with 7 bases between. The CDR3 is 11 amino acids. CDR3 sequence (DNA): TGTGCCAGCAGTCAGGGATATGGCTACACCTTC. This gives the protein CASSQGYGYTF.

This chain joins TRBV9 and TRBJ2-1; a weak D match, TRBD2 (6 bases). The V end was cut by 0 bases, the J end by 0 bases, with 16 bases between. This CDR3 contains 18 residues. The germline gives CDR1 SGDLS, CDR2 YYNGEE. The CDR3: CASSVGPSGGSSYNEQFF. The DNA of the CDR3 is TGTGCCAGCAGCGTAGGGCCCTCCGGGGGTTCCTCCTACAATGAGCAGTTCTTC.

This clone was seen only a few times. This chain joins TRBV5-1 and TRBJ2-1; 8 nucleotides agree with TRBD2. Looked up from germline, CDR1 is SGHRS and CDR2 is YFSETQ. This CDR3 contains 16 residues. Trimming removed 3 bases from V and 8 bases from J; junction bases left unmatched: 13. The CDR3 nucleotides are TGCGCCAGCAGCTCCAACGGGGGGGGCAATGCGGATGAGCAGTTCTTC. Translated, it gives CASSSNGGGNADEQFF.

The gene calls are TRBV2 and TRBJ2-7; the match to TRBD2 covers 10 bases. V trimming: 7 bases; J trimming: 5 bases; junction bases outside the gene matches: 5. CDR3 length: 13 residues. Germline-derived CDR1 and CDR2 are SNHLY and FYNNEI. This CDR3 is CASNSGGANEQYF. The DNA for the CDR3 is TGTGCCAGCAACAGCGGGGGGGCTAACGAGCAGTACTTC.

This clone was detected once. The rearrangement links TRBV3-1 (or the pseudogene TRBV3-2) to TRBJ2-7, with 9 bases that match TRBD2. The CDR3 covers 15 residues. CDR1 and CDR2 from the germline V gene are LGHDT and YNNKEL (reference sequence). V trimming: 4 bases; J trimming: 4 bases; junction bases outside the gene matches: 8. The CDR3 protein is CASSRRGGARYEQYF. In DNA form, the CDR3 reads TGTGCCAGCAGCCGCCGCGGGGGGGCCCGGTACGAGCAGTACTTC.

V gene TRBV11-2 combines with J gene TRBJ2-7; D might be TRBD2 (9 bases). Trimming took off 5 bases at V and 12 bases at J, with 29 bases between the two ends. CDR3 length equals 16 residues. Germline V gives CDR1 SGHAT, CDR2 FQNNGV. In DNA, the CDR3 is TGTGCCAGCAGCCTAGCGGGGACAGGTTCCGGTCGATCACGGTACTTC. Encoded protein: CASSLAGTGSGRSRYF.

The chain links TRBV21-1 to TRBJ2-1; TRBD1 reflects the table's D call only, with no check against the DNA. TRBV21-1 is a recognized pseudogene. The CDR3 length is 19 residues. The chain's CDR3 is CASSIFPGDRGRTYNEQFF. Here the CDR3 DNA reads TGTGCCAGCAGCATTTTCCCGGGGGACAGGGGACGGACCTACAATGAGCAGTTCTTC.

The chain combines TRBV18 with TRBJ2-5; 8 positions agree with TRBD1. After removal of 6 bases from V and 1 base from J, the junction contained 1 base not matched to a gene. Germline values: CDR1 KGHSH, CDR2 LQKENI. This CDR3 is built from 13 residues. The CDR3 DNA reads as TGTGCCAGCTCCAGGGGGCTCCAAGAGACCCAGTACTTC. Translated, it gives CASSRGLQETQYF.

The chain joins TRBV19 to TRBJ2-3; 7 bases are a match to TRBD1. CDR3 length: 15 amino acids. Trimming cost V 7 bases and J 1 base; bases outside gene matches: 8. The germline gives CDR1 LNHDA, CDR2 SQIVND (reference sequence). The CDR3 DNA follows: TGTGCCAGTACCTCGACAGGGATCCGCACAGATACGCAGTATTTT. This sequence encodes CASTSTGIRTDTQYF.

V and J are TRBV7-9 and TRBJ1-6, with TRBD1 matching 7 bases. Germline CDR1 SEHNR, CDR2 FQNEAQ (reference sequence). V shed 4 bases and J 6 bases; nucleotides not matched to a gene: 9. The CDR3 is 16 residues long. The CDR3 DNA follows: TGTGCCAGCAGCTCCTCCCTAGGGACAGCTAATTCACCCCTCCACTTT. It translates to CASSSSLGTANSPLHF.

The V and J genes are TRBV9 and TRBJ1-4, with unresolved D. The CDR3 has 19 residues. Trimming removed 7 bases at V and 4 bases at J, with 29 bases between. In germline, CDR1 is SGDLS, CDR2 YYNGEE. The CDR3: CASRGLGSCRGLINEKLFF. CDR3 in DNA: TGTGCCAGCCGAGGTCTGGGTTCGTGTCGGGGTCTGATTAATGAAAAACTGTTTTTT.

The chain carries TRBV7-2 and TRBJ1-2; TRBD1 aligns across 8 bases. The CDR3 runs to 14 residues. V gave up 3 bases and J gave up 2 bases; unmatched junction bases: 2. CDR1 is SGHTA and CDR2 is FQGNSA in the germline V gene. This CDR3 is CASSLDRVNYGYTF. CDR3 nucleotide sequence: TGTGCCAGCAGCTTGGACAGGGTAAACTATGGCTACACCTTC.

The chain combines TRBV9 with TRBJ2-1; D possibly corresponds to TRBD2 (5 bases). This CDR3 is 15 amino acids long. With 4 bases removed from V and 0 bases from J, the gap between germline ends came to 11 bases. Germline V gene sequence: CDR1 SGDLS, CDR2 YYNGEE. The CDR3 DNA reads TGTGCCAGCAGCTTCCAAGGGAGCTCCTACAATGAGCAGTTCTTC. It yields the protein CASSFQGSSYNEQFF.

The V call is TRBV11-3, the J call TRBJ2-3; 14 bases fit TRBD2. V was pared by 5 bases and J by 4 bases, with 2 bases of the junction left unmatched. Germline V lookup: CDR1 SGHNT, CDR2 YENEEA. The CDR3 runs to 15 residues. The CDR3: CASSLTSGGADTQYF. CDR3 DNA: TGTGCCAGCAGCCTGACTAGCGGGGGGGCAGATACGCAGTATTTT.